These 11 T cell receptor beta chains share one sample of origin, sequenced in a study of control samples from healthy donors and cancer patients. Assay: immunoSEQ multiplex PCR; the TCRdb copy retains only in-frame clones and omits some. The top ten clones hold about 5% of a sample with around 78,000 clones, around 94% of them seen once. Sequencing was carried out using blood. Receptor source: a woman under 30 in good health.

This sequence joins TRBV9 and TRBJ2-2; D possibly uses TRBD1 or TRBD2 (6 bases each). Germline V CDR1 and CDR2: SGDLS, YYNGEE. V was shortened by 4 bases and J by 6 bases, with 37 bases between the two germline ends. This CDR3 contains 22 residues. Written as DNA, the CDR3 is TGTGCCAGCAGCCCGCGAGGGGCCGAAGGGGGATGGGGGACTTCGTTTCCCGGGGAGCTGTTTTTT. Translated: CASSPRGAEGGWGTSFPGELFF.

CDR3 residues: CASRLLGTSMGETQYF. CDR3 DNA sequence: TGTGCCAGCAGACTTCTCGGGACTAGTATGGGCGAGACCCAGTACTTC. This chain connects TRBV3-1 (or the pseudogene TRBV3-2) to TRBJ2-5; 8 nucleotides match TRBD2. CDR1 is LGHDT and CDR2 is YNNKEL in the germline V gene (reference sequence). Trimming at V came to 6 bases and at J to 5 bases, leaving 14 bases not matched to a gene. The CDR3 extends over 16 amino acids.

J is TRBJ2-7 and V is TRBV27, with D possibly TRBD1 on 6 matching bases. The V gene's germline CDR1 is MNHEY and CDR2 SMNVEV (reference sequence). V dropped 8 bases and J dropped 2 bases, with 16 bases sitting between them. CDR3 length equals 14 residues. In DNA form, the CDR3 reads TGTGCCAGCGGAATTCGAGGACAGACCTACGAGCAGTACTTC. Its translation: CASGIRGQTYEQYF.

The chain has TRBV3-1 (or the pseudogene TRBV3-2) and TRBJ2-1, with a weak D call TRBD1 (6 bases). V lost 0 bases to trimming and J lost 7 bases, with 25 bases between them. The CDR3 totals 19 residues. Germline assignment: CDR1 LGHDT and CDR2 YNNKEL (reference sequence). The CDR3 here is CASSQERVIYGLQGNEQFF. In DNA form, the CDR3 reads TGTGCCAGCAGCCAAGAGCGCGTCATTTACGGCCTCCAGGGGAATGAGCAGTTCTTC.

V is TRBV29-1 and J is TRBJ2-7; D possibly corresponds to TRBD2 (6 bases). V shed 4 bases and J shed 5 bases, with 18 bases lying between them. The CDR3 loop spans 14 amino acids. The germline V gene encodes CDR1 SQVTM and CDR2 ANQGSEA. The CDR3 DNA sequence: TGCAGCGTTGTCTCCCGACTAGGTAGCAACGAGCAGTACTTC. This translates into CSVVSRLGSNEQYF.

This clone was seen just once. The chain joins TRBV24-1 to TRBJ2-1, with D possibly being TRBD2 (6 bases). V lost 1 base and J lost 13, with 13 bases in between. The length of the CDR3 is 13 residues. The germline V gene has CDR1 KGHDR and CDR2 SFDVKD. CDR3 sequence: CATSDFGEDVQFF. The DNA of the CDR3 is TGTGCCACCAGTGATTTTGGGGAGGATGTTCAGTTCTTC.

This sequence joins TRBV2 and TRBJ1-4, with D unclear. Germline lookup yields CDR1 SNHLY and CDR2 FYNNEI. The CDR3 loop spans 17 amino acids. Trimming removed 1 base at V and 1 base at J, with 13 bases between. The CDR3 bases are TGTGCCAGCAGTGAAGACCCGTTTAGAGGAACTAATGAAAAACTGTTTTTT. It specifies CASSEDPFRGTNEKLFF.

The chain recombines TRBV7-9 with TRBJ1-2, with no clear D. CDR3 size: 14 residues. Germline V gives CDR1 SEHNR, CDR2 FQNEAQ (reference sequence). V was pared by 4 bases and J by 4 bases, with 13 bases between. For the CDR3, the DNA is TGTGCCAGCAGCTCCCTTTGGGAGACCTATGGCTACACCTTC. Translation gives CASSSLWETYGYTF.

CDR3 region: CASSLVGGQGFGKLFF. DNA of the CDR3: TGCGCCAGCAGCTTGGTGGGGGGACAGGGGTTTGGAAAACTGTTTTTT. The chain combines TRBV5-1 with TRBJ1-4; 10 nucleotides line up with TRBD1. J gave up 10 bases and V 0 bases, and 9 bases lay outside the gene matches. This CDR3 is 16 amino acids long. Germline loops: CDR1 SGHRS, CDR2 YFSETQ.

This CDR3 is CASSIPDLIWGGSWDEQYF. For the CDR3, the DNA is TGTGCCAGCAGCATACCGGACCTCATATGGGGCGGGAGTTGGGACGAGCAGTACTTC. The chain has TRBV3-1 (or the pseudogene TRBV3-2) and TRBJ2-7, with 7 nucleotides matching TRBD2. Germline assignment: CDR1 LGHDT and CDR2 YNNKEL (reference sequence). With 5 bases clipped from V and 5 bases from J, the junction kept 24 bases outside the gene matches. The CDR3 is 19 amino acids.

This chain connects TRBV25-1 to TRBJ2-3, with 10 bases that match TRBD1. V trimming: 10 bases; J trimming: 3 bases; junction bases outside the gene matches: 16. Germline V gene lookup returns CDR1 MGHDK and CDR2 SYGVNS. CDR3 length: 17 residues. CDR3 sequence reads: CATASLYDRGPTDTQYF. DNA of the CDR3: TGTGCCACCGCCTCTCTATACGACAGGGGGCCTACAGATACGCAGTATTTT.